Below are 22 T cell receptor beta chains sequenced from a single sample in a study of control samples from healthy donors and cancer patients. Produced via immunoSEQ multiplex PCR; TCRdb's table is partial and in-frame only. The sample carries approximately 120,000 clones, around 89% recorded once. The sequenced sample was blood. These receptors were collected from a woman in her forties or fifties in good health.

This clone was seen only a few times. This sequence joins TRBV30 and TRBJ1-6; 8 bases match TRBD1. This CDR3 is 14 amino acids long. Germline trimming cut 5 bases from V and 9 bases from J; bases unmatched to any gene: 9. CDR1 and CDR2 (germline): GTSNPN, SVGIG (reference sequence). As DNA, the CDR3 is TGTGCCTGGGAGGACAGGGTCCCTCTTTCACCCCTCCACTTT. This gives the protein CAWEDRVPLSPLHF.

The chain carries TRBV29-1 and TRBJ2-5, with a possible D match to TRBD2 (6 bases). The CDR3 loop spans 13 amino acids. V lost 4 bases to trimming and J lost 4 bases, with 13 bases between them. Germline loops: CDR1 SQVTM, CDR2 ANQGSEA. The CDR3 DNA sequence: TGCAGCGTTGGGGGTTTGGGGGGAGAGACCCAGTACTTC. This encodes CSVGGLGGETQYF.

The chain carries TRBV11-3 and TRBJ2-1, with D possibly matching TRBD1 (7 bases). Trimming stripped 5 bases from V and 9 bases from J, with 17 bases between. CDR3 length: 14 amino acids. Germline V CDR1 and CDR2: SGHNT, YENEEA. The CDR3 reads CASSQRGQGGEQFF. In DNA, the CDR3 is TGTGCCAGCAGCCAAAGAGGTCAGGGGGGTGAGCAGTTCTTC.

The rearrangement uses TRBV2 and TRBJ2-3, with 7 bases lining up with TRBD1. Per germline, CDR1 SNHLY and CDR2 FYNNEI. Unmatched junction bases numbered 9, after V lost 6 bases and J lost 3 bases. The CDR3 contains 15 residues. CDR3 sequence (DNA): TGTGCCAGCAGGTGGGGCGCAGGGGGAACAGATACGCAGTATTTT. Residues: CASRWGAGGTDTQYF.

The chain links TRBV9 to TRBJ2-5, with a possible D match to TRBD2 (6 bases). The ends were cut back, 0 bases at V and 7 bases at J, with 13 bases in the middle. CDR1 SGDLS and CDR2 YYNGEE come from the germline V gene. This CDR3 comprises 14 residues. The CDR3 protein is CASSVVADYGTQYF. The DNA of the CDR3 is TGTGCCAGCAGCGTAGTAGCGGACTACGGGACCCAGTACTTC.

The genes are TRBV7-3 and TRBJ2-5, with D hard to call. This CDR3 has 12 residues. The V end was cut by 5 bases, the J end by 5 bases, with 9 bases between. In germline, CDR1 is SGHTA, CDR2 FQGTGA. This CDR3 is CASSLDGETQYF. In DNA form, the CDR3 reads TGTGCCAGCAGCCTGGACGGGGAGACCCAGTACTTC.

This clone has only one observation. The chain combines TRBV18 with TRBJ1-3; TRBD1 is a possible D gene (5 bases). The CDR3 consists of 15 residues. Trimming cost V 6 bases and J 4 bases, with 16 bases left between them. Germline loops: CDR1 KGHSH, CDR2 LQKENI. The CDR3, as DNA: TGTGCCAGCTCGCCGGATGACAGTCTCGGAAACACCATATATTTT. It yields the protein CASSPDDSLGNTIYF.

CDR3 protein: CASSALRDSGSYEQYV. The CDR3 DNA follows: TGTGCCAGCAGTGCCTTACGGGACAGTGGCTCCTACGAGCAGTACGTC. This chain connects TRBV28 to TRBJ2-7; the match to TRBD1 covers 7 bases. This CDR3 has 16 residues. The J segment lost 0 bases and the V segment lost 5 bases, leaving 10 bases of the junction unmatched. The germline gives CDR1 MDHEN, CDR2 SYDVKM.

The chain carries TRBV6-5 and TRBJ1-6; TRBD1 might be the D (5 bases). CDR3 length: 15 amino acids. The germline V gene has CDR1 MNHEY and CDR2 SVGAGI. The CDR3 loop is CASKGAFEPLSPLHF. Written as DNA, the CDR3 is TGTGCGTCCAAAGGGGCATTTGAGCCTCTTTCACCCCTCCACTTT.

This clone was recorded many times. CDR3 nucleotides: TGTGCCAGCAGCGACAAAGATGAGGGGTACACTGAAGCTTTCTTT. Protein: CASSDKDEGYTEAFF. The chain recombines TRBV9 with TRBJ1-1; a possible D gene is TRBD1 (5 bases). This CDR3 is built from 15 residues. V lost 3 bases, J lost 3 bases, and 15 bases lay in between. CDR1 SGDLS and CDR2 YYNGEE come from the germline V gene.

V usage is TRBV28 and J usage is TRBJ2-7; D gene uncertain. Germline V CDR1 and CDR2: MDHEN, SYDVKM. The CDR3 spans 16 residues. V lost 4 bases and J 2 bases, leaving 18 bases between the germline ends. CDR3 nucleotides: TGTGCCAGCAGTTCGAAGGCAATACTCCGAACCTACGAGCAGTACGTC. Translation: CASSSKAILRTYEQYV.

The J gene is TRBJ2-1, the V gene TRBV25-1, with TRBD1 matching over 7 bases. Germline V gives CDR1 MGHDK, CDR2 SYGVNS. V shed 6 bases, J shed 5 bases, and the junction held 10 bases outside the gene matches. The CDR3 loop spans 15 amino acids. CDR3 loop: CASSRPGTAHNEQFF. The DNA of the CDR3 is TGTGCCAGCAGCCGACCAGGGACAGCTCACAATGAGCAGTTCTTC. Full variable domain (remainder filled in from reference TRBV25-1 and TRBJ2-1): EADIYQTPRYLVIGTGKKITLECSQTMGHDKMYWYQQDPGMELHLIHYSYGVNSTEKGDLSSESTVSRIRTEHFPLTLESARPSHTSQYLCASSRPGTAHNEQFFGPGTRLTVL.

This chain links TRBV11-2 with TRBJ2-1; 12 bases map to TRBD2. CDR1 is SGHAT, CDR2 FQNNGV, per germline. The V and J ends lost 4 bases and 9 bases, in that order; junction bases with no gene match: 10. The CDR3 totals 16 residues. This CDR3 reads CASSWVGASGRAEQFF. CDR3 nucleotides: TGTGCCAGCAGCTGGGTCGGGGCTAGCGGGAGGGCTGAGCAGTTCTTC.

This chain joins TRBV5-4 and TRBJ2-5, with a possible D match to TRBD2 (6 bases). Trimming took off 0 bases at V and 1 base at J, with 10 bases between the two ends. The CDR3 spans 15 residues. Germline CDR1 is SGHNT and CDR2 is YYREEE (reference sequence). CDR3: CASSLVSGAQETQYF. Here the CDR3 DNA reads TGTGCCAGCAGCTTGGTTAGCGGCGCCCAAGAGACCCAGTACTTC.

A single count supports this clone. The V gene is TRBV9, the J gene TRBJ2-7; 7 bases line up with TRBD1. Germline V gene sequence: CDR1 SGDLS, CDR2 YYNGEE. CDR3 length: 15 amino acids. Trimming removed 4 bases from V and 2 bases from J; junction bases left unmatched: 9. The CDR3 sequence: CASSNPGTATYEQYF. The CDR3 DNA reads TGTGCCAGCAGCAACCCTGGGACAGCCACCTACGAGCAGTACTTC.

V gene TRBV6-5 combines with J gene TRBJ2-1, with a possible D match to TRBD2 (6 bases). Trimming cost V 5 bases and J 2 bases, with 13 bases left between them. This CDR3 comprises 15 residues. Per germline, CDR1 MNHEY and CDR2 SVGAGI. The CDR3 sequence is CASSPRDLAYNEQFF. In nucleotides, the CDR3 is TGTGCCAGCAGTCCCCGGGACTTAGCCTACAATGAGCAGTTCTTC.

The rearrangement joins TRBV5-1 to TRBJ2-1, with 9 nucleotides matching TRBD2. J gave up 4 bases and V 4 bases, and 6 bases lay outside the gene matches. Germline-derived CDR1 and CDR2 are SGHRS and YFSETQ. This CDR3 has 15 amino acids. The CDR3 region is CASSPLAGIYNEQFF. CDR3 sequence (DNA): TGCGCCAGCAGCCCGCTAGCGGGAATTTACAATGAGCAGTTCTTC. Supplemented by reference TRBV5-1 and TRBJ2-1, the full variable domain reads KAGVTQTPRYLIKTRGQQVTLSCSPISGHRSVSWYQQTPGQGLQFLFEYFSETQRNKGNFPGRFSGRQFSNSRSEMNVSTLELGDSALYLCASSPLAGIYNEQFFGPGTRLTVL.

The rearrangement joins TRBV27 to TRBJ2-2, with 9 nucleotides matching TRBD1. J gave up 7 bases and V 3 bases, and 18 bases lay outside the gene matches. Per the germline V gene, CDR1 is MNHEY and CDR2 is SMNVEV (reference sequence). CDR3 size: 19 residues. Written as DNA, the CDR3 is TGTGCCAGCAGTTTGGGAAATTGGCTTAGACAGGGGGGAGGCGGGGAGCTGTTTTTT. Amino acids: CASSLGNWLRQGGGGELFF.

The J gene is TRBJ2-3, the V gene TRBV24-1; no reliable D call. This CDR3 has 14 amino acids. Germline V gives CDR1 KGHDR, CDR2 SFDVKD. Trimming removed 7 bases from V and 6 bases from J, with 16 bases in between. The CDR3 DNA sequence: TGTGCCACCAGCGGCGTGGTAAATCTCGATACGCAGTATTTT. As protein: CATSGVVNLDTQYF.

This chain joins TRBV5-1 and TRBJ2-3; D unclear. V was cut by 1 base and J by 6 bases, with 9 bases left in between. CDR3 length: 13 amino acids. Germline loops: CDR1 SGHRS, CDR2 YFSETQ. In nucleotides, the CDR3 is TGCGCCAGCAGCTTGACAGTAAAGGATACGCAGTATTTT. Its protein is CASSLTVKDTQYF.

This chain links TRBV11-2 with TRBJ2-1; maybe TRBD2 (6 bases). V lost 4 bases, J lost 3 bases, and 13 bases lay in between. The germline V gene has CDR1 SGHAT and CDR2 FQNNGV. CDR3 length equals 15 residues. CDR3 nucleotide sequence: TGTGCCAGCAGCTCCACGGGACTGAACTACAATGAGCAGTTCTTC. This translates into CASSSTGLNYNEQFF.

The chain employs TRBV30 and TRBJ2-1, with D perhaps matching TRBD1 (5 bases). CDR1 GTSNPN and CDR2 SVGIG come from the germline V gene (reference sequence). The CDR3 contains 13 residues. The V end was cut by 4 bases, the J end by 4 bases, with 11 bases between. The CDR3 loop is CAWTGRSYNEQFF. CDR3 DNA sequence: TGTGCCTGGACAGGGCGCTCTTACAATGAGCAGTTCTTC.